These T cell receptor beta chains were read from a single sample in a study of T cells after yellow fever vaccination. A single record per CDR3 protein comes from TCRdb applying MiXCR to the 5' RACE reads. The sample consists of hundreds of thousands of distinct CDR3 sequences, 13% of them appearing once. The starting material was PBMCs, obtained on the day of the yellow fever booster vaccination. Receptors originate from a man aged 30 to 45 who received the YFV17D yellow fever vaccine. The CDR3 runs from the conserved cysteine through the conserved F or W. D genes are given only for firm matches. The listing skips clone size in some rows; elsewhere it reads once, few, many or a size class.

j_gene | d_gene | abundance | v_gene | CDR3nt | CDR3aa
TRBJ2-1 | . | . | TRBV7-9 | TGTGCCAGCCCGGATGAGCAGTTCTTC | CASPDEQFF
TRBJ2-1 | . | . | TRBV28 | TGTGCCAGCACCGGGACCGTCCGGGGGCAGTTCTTC | CASTGTVRGQFF
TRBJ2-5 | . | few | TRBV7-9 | TGTGCCAGCAGCATACAGGCGACCCAGTACTTC | CASSIQATQYF
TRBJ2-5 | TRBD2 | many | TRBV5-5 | TGTGCCAGCACCCCGGGACTAGCGGGAGGTCAGGGTGTAGAGACCCAGTACTTC | CASTPGLAGGQGVETQYF
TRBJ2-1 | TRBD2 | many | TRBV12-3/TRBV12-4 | TGTGCCAGCAGTCCGCTGGGACTAGCAGCCTACAATGAGCAGTTCTTC | CASSPLGLAAYNEQFF
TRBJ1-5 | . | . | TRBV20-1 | TGCAGTGCTACTCCCGTAACGAGCAATCAGCCCCAGCATTTT | CSATPVTSNQPQHF
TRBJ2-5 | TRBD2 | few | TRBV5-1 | TGCGCCAGCAGCCCGGGGTCTAGCGGGAGTGAAGAGACCCAGTACTTC | CASSPGSSGSEETQYF
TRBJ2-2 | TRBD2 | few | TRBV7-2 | TGTGCCAGCAGGCCCTGGGACTACAACACCGGGGAGCTGTTTTTT | CASRPWDYNTGELFF
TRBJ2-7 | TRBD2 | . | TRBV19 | TGTGCCAGTAGTGACGGGAGGGCAGGCGAGCAGTACTTC | CASSDGRAGEQYF
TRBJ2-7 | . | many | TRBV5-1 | TGCGCCAGCAGCTCCACAGGGACACCCTACGAGCAGTACTTC | CASSSTGTPYEQYF
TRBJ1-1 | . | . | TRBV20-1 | TGCAGTGCTACGGACGGTCCGAACACTGAAGCTTTCTTT | CSATDGPNTEAFF
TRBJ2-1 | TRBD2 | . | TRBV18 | TGTGCCAGCTCCGGGACTAGCGGATCTGGAGGAGAGTTCTTC | CASSGTSGSGGEFF
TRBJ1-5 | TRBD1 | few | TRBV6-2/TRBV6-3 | TGTGCCAGCAGTTACCGTGGACAGGTGGAAAGGCCCCAGCATTTT | CASSYRGQVERPQHF
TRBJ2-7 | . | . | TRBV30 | TGTGCCTGGAGCTCTAGCGACTCCTACGAGCAGTACTTC | CAWSSSDSYEQYF
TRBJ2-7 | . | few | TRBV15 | TGTGCCACCAGCAGAGATCGGAAAGGGCACATGGTCGAGCAGTACTTC | CATSRDRKGHMVEQYF
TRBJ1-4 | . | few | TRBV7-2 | TGTGCCAGCAGCTTTGGTCTGGGCGGTAATGAAAAACTGTTTTTT | CASSFGLGGNEKLFF
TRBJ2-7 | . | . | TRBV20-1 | TGCAGTGCTAGAGTCGGTTCTAGCGAGCAGTACTTC | CSARVGSSEQYF
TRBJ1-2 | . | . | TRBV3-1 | TGTGCCAGCAGCCAAGCGGGCAGGGACAACTATGGCTACACCTTC | CASSQAGRDNYGYTF
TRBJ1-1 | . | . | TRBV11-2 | TGTGCCAGCAGCTTAGATCGGGGGGAGAACACTGAAGCTTTCTTT | CASSLDRGENTEAFF
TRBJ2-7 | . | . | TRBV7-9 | TGTGCCAGCAGCTCGGTGAGCTCCTACGAGCAGTACTTC | CASSSVSSYEQYF
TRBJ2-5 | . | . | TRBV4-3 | TGCGCCAGCAGCCAGAATGCTGGTTGGGAGACCCAGTACTTC | CASSQNAGWETQYF
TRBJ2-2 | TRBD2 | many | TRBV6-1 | TGTGCCAGCAGCCAAAGGCTAGCGGGAGCCTCAGGGCGGCACGGGGAGCTGTTTTTT | CASSQRLAGASGRHGELFF
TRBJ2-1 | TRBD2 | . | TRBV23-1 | TGCGCCAGCAGTCAATCGTCGGGGGGAGGGAATATCGAGCAGTTCTTC | CASSQSSGGGNIEQFF
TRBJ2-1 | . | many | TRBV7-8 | TGTGCCAGCAGCTTAAGGCGAGAGGAGTTCTTC | CASSLRREEFF
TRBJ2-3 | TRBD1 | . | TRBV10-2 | TGCGCCAGCAGAGACAGGGTAGATACGCAGTATTTT | CASRDRVDTQYF
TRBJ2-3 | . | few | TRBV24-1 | TGTGCCACCAGTGATAGCGCCACGGGGAGATACGATACGCAGTATTTT | CATSDSATGRYDTQYF
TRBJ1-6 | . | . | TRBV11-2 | TGTGCCAGCAGCTTAGATCCCGGGGACTCACCCCTCCACTTT | CASSLDPGDSPLHF
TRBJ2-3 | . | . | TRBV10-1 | TGCGCCAGCAGTGACCCGAACGACTATTCAGATACGCAGTATTTT | CASSDPNDYSDTQYF